One sample yielded the 25 T cell receptor beta chains listed below, sequenced in a study of shared clonotypes between healthy human individuals. Naive CD8 cells comprised CD45RO-negative, CCR7-positively selected cells, excluding terminally differentiated effector memory CD45RA+ cells. Produced via immunoSEQ multiplex PCR; TCRdb's table is partial and in-frame only. The table lists millions of clones, 85% to 95% of them singletons. The source material was naive CD8+ T cells sorted from blood. The receptors here all came from a man between 18 and 29 years old in good health.

CDR3 sequence (DNA): TGTGCCAGCAGTCCAGGTCAAACAGGGGCCTACGAGCAGTACTTC. It yields the protein CASSPGQTGAYEQYF. The chain links TRBV27 to TRBJ2-7; the match to TRBD1 covers 7 bases. Germline trimming cut 5 bases from V and 2 bases from J; bases unmatched to any gene: 9. The length of the CDR3 is 15 residues. Germline CDR1 and CDR2: MNHEY and SMNVEV (reference sequence).

This chain uses TRBV7-3 with TRBJ2-7; the D gene is possibly TRBD2 (6 bases). Trimming left V 2 bases short and J 7 bases short, with 15 bases between. From germline, CDR1 is SGHTA and CDR2 FQGTGA. This CDR3 region has 14 residues. The CDR3 nucleotides read TGTGCCAGCAGCTTAGACGCGGGACCAGGGGAGCAGTACTTC. Its protein product is CASSLDAGPGEQYF.

This clone was observed a single time. The chain uses TRBV4-2 and TRBJ2-5; TRBD2 agrees at 13 bases. From germline, CDR1 is LGHNA and CDR2 YNFKEQ. The CDR3 has 17 residues. The J segment lost 0 bases and the V segment lost 5 bases, leaving 6 bases of the junction unmatched. DNA of the CDR3: TGTGCCAGCAGCAGTAGGACTAGCGGGGGCCACCAAGAGACCCAGTACTTC. Amino acids: CASSSRTSGGHQETQYF.

The chain uses TRBV28 and TRBJ2-2; 8 bases line up with TRBD1. The germline gives CDR1 MDHEN, CDR2 SYDVKM. Trimming took 4 bases from V and 2 from J; bases not matched to a gene: 6. The CDR3 covers 16 residues. The CDR3 sequence: CASSSNRGINTGELFF. DNA of the CDR3: TGTGCCAGCAGTTCTAACAGGGGGATTAACACCGGGGAGCTGTTTTTT.

V gene TRBV29-1 combines with J gene TRBJ2-6, with a possible D match to TRBD2 (5 bases). V lost 5 bases and J lost 4, with 12 bases in between. Per germline, CDR1 SQVTM and CDR2 ANQGSEA. The CDR3 length is 14 residues. DNA of the CDR3: TGCAGCGTTCTCGAGGGAACAGGGGCCAACGTCCTGACTTTC. Translated, it gives CSVLEGTGANVLTF.

The gene calls are TRBV5-5 and TRBJ2-3; D is undetermined. The V gene lost 7 bases and the J gene lost 6 bases, with 12 bases spanning the gap. Germline loops: CDR1 SGHKS, CDR2 YYEKEE (reference sequence). The CDR3 has 12 residues. The CDR3 here is CASVVDGDTQYF. The CDR3 nucleotides read TGTGCCAGCGTCGTCGACGGTGATACGCAGTATTTT.

Concerning this clone itself: This same CDR3 is encoded by further DNA sequences in the sample. V gene TRBV28 combines with J gene TRBJ2-7; 9 bases are shared with TRBD1. There are 13 residues in the CDR3. The germline V gene encodes CDR1 MDHEN and CDR2 SYDVKM. J was trimmed by 4 bases and V by 6 bases; bases with no gene match: 4. The CDR3 DNA is TGTGCCAGCAGCTACGACAGGGGGTACGAGCAGTACTTC. Protein sequence: CASSYDRGYEQYF.

The chain recombines TRBV5-4 with TRBJ2-1; 9 bases match TRBD2. Germline V CDR1 and CDR2: SGHNT, YYREEE (reference sequence). After removal of 4 bases from V and 10 bases from J, the junction contained 9 bases not matched to a gene. The CDR3 length is 14 residues. The CDR3 spells CASSPKGLAGEQFF. As DNA, the CDR3 is TGTGCCAGCAGCCCAAAGGGACTAGCCGGAGAGCAGTTCTTC.

Note on this clone: Different DNA sequences within this sample yield the same CDR3. V and J are TRBV30 and TRBJ2-3; D is perhaps TRBD1 (6 bases). The CDR3 loop spans 13 amino acids. The germline CDR1 and CDR2 sequences are GTSNPN and SVGIG (reference sequence). Trimming shortened V by 2 bases and J by 3 bases, and 9 bases separated the two germline ends. Here the CDR3 reads CAWSLTGTDTQYF. The CDR3 nucleotides are TGTGCCTGGAGTTTGACAGGAACAGATACGCAGTATTTT.

The chain is built from TRBV27 and TRBJ2-1, with 9 bases lining up with TRBD1. The CDR3 consists of 17 residues. J gave up 5 bases and V 4 bases, and 12 bases lay outside the gene matches. From germline, CDR1 is MNHEY and CDR2 SMNVEV (reference sequence). CDR3 in DNA: TGTGCCAGCAGTTCATACCTACAGGGGGCACTAAACAATGAGCAGTTCTTC. Its translation is CASSSYLQGALNNEQFF.

V is TRBV28 and J is TRBJ2-7, with TRBD1 as a possible D gene (5 bases). Germline-derived CDR1 and CDR2 are MDHEN and SYDVKM. The length of the CDR3 is 16 residues. V lost 0 bases to trimming and J lost 0 bases, with 12 bases between them. CDR3 nucleotide sequence: TGTGCCAGCAGTTTATGGGGCCGACAGAGCTCCTACGAGCAGTACTTC. Translation: CASSLWGRQSSYEQYF.

The chain recombines TRBV5-8 with TRBJ2-5; 9 positions match TRBD1. The CDR3 contains 15 residues. The ends lost 0 bases at V and 6 bases at J; junction bases unmatched: 6. Germline loops: CDR1 SGHTS, CDR2 YDEGEE. CDR3 DNA sequence: TGTGCCAGCAGCTTGGTAGGGACAGGGCCTCAGACCCAGTACTTC. Translated: CASSLVGTGPQTQYF.

This chain joins TRBV10-1 and TRBJ2-1, with 11 bases lining up with TRBD2. V dropped 0 bases and J dropped 5; count of bases not matched to a gene: 3. Germline V gene lookup returns CDR1 WNHNN and CDR2 SYGVQD (reference sequence). CDR3 length: 16 residues. The DNA of the CDR3 is TGCGCCAGCAGTGAGTCACTAGCGGGAGTAGACAATGAGCAGTTCTTC. This encodes CASSESLAGVDNEQFF.

Concerning this clone: This CDR3 is also generated by other DNA sequences in the sample. The chain has TRBV11-1 and TRBJ2-1; D may be TRBD2 (6 bases). V dropped 0 bases and J dropped 0 bases, with 6 bases sitting between them. The germline gives CDR1 SGHAT, CDR2 FQDESV (reference sequence). The CDR3 spans 15 residues. CDR3 protein: CASSLAGGSYNEQFF. As DNA, the CDR3 is TGTGCCAGCAGCTTAGCGGGGGGCTCCTACAATGAGCAGTTCTTC.

V and J are TRBV5-1 and TRBJ2-7, with D perhaps TRBD2 (6 bases). The CDR3 extends over 14 amino acids. Looked up from germline, CDR1 is SGHRS and CDR2 is YFSETQ. The V and J ends lost 3 bases and 2 bases respectively, with 12 bases between them. The CDR3 DNA reads TGCGCCAGCAGCTCGCACGGGGGAACCTACGAGCAGTACTTC. The encoded protein is CASSSHGGTYEQYF.

V is TRBV6-5 and J is TRBJ1-2; 8 positions agree with TRBD1. After removal of 7 bases from V and 7 bases from J, the junction contained 11 bases not matched to a gene. This CDR3 is built from 14 residues. Germline lookup yields CDR1 MNHEY and CDR2 SVGAGI. The CDR3 loop is CASTLRQGASGYTF. CDR3 DNA: TGTGCCAGCACCCTCAGGCAGGGGGCCTCTGGCTACACCTTC.

This rearrangement joins TRBV7-9 to TRBJ2-2, with 10 positions matching TRBD2. Trimming at V came to 1 base and at J to 1 base, leaving 3 bases not matched to a gene. CDR3 size: 17 residues. The germline V gene encodes CDR1 SEHNR and CDR2 FQNEAQ (reference sequence). The CDR3 loop reads CASSLVRTSGNTGELFF. In DNA, the CDR3 is TGTGCCAGCAGCTTAGTCAGGACTAGCGGGAACACCGGGGAGCTGTTTTTT.

The chain combines TRBV7-9 with TRBJ1-1, with a weak D call TRBD1 (6 bases). This CDR3 is 15 amino acids long. Per the germline V gene, CDR1 is SEHNR and CDR2 is FQNEAQ (reference sequence). The germline V and J ends were trimmed by 5 bases and 1 base, with 14 bases remaining between them. Written as DNA, the CDR3 is TGTGCCAGCAGCACCCGGACAGCCCCGAACACTGAAGCTTTCTTT. Protein: CASSTRTAPNTEAFF.

CDR3 bases: TGTGCCAGCAGTGAAGGCGGGCGACAACCCAATCAGCCCCAGCATTTT. Translated, it gives CASSEGGRQPNQPQHF. The chain combines TRBV2 with TRBJ1-5; D not resolved. Germline CDR1 SNHLY, CDR2 FYNNEI. This CDR3 is built from 16 residues. Trimming cost V 1 base and J 3 bases, with 13 bases left between them.

The CDR3 protein is CASSPGRGEIGEQYF. The CDR3, as DNA: TGCGCCAGCAGCCCCGGGAGAGGGGAAATTGGCGAGCAGTACTTC. The rearrangement uses TRBV5-1 and TRBJ2-7; D is possibly TRBD2 (6 bases). Germline lookup yields CDR1 SGHRS and CDR2 YFSETQ. V was cut by 4 bases and J by 6 bases, with 20 bases left in between. The CDR3 is made up of 15 amino acids.

The genes are TRBV6-5 and TRBJ1-2; D is perhaps TRBD1 (6 bases). The CDR3 has 13 residues. Germline CDR1 MNHEY, CDR2 SVGAGI. The V gene lost 7 bases and the J gene lost 5 bases, with 14 bases spanning the gap. The CDR3 DNA follows: TGTGCCAGCACCCCGGGGGGGCAATATGGCTACACCTTC. Its protein is CASTPGGQYGYTF.

V usage is TRBV28 and J usage is TRBJ2-2, with a weak D call TRBD1 (7 bases). This CDR3 contains 13 residues. Germline V lookup: CDR1 MDHEN, CDR2 SYDVKM. With 7 bases removed from V and 8 bases from J, the gap between germline ends came to 14 bases. The CDR3 nucleotides read TGTGCCAGCACCCTGACAGGGACTGGGGAGCTGTTTTTT. Its translation: CASTLTGTGELFF.

This chain links TRBV10-3 with TRBJ1-1; TRBD1 might be the D (6 bases). The CDR3 spans 14 residues. V was cut by 0 bases and J by 5 bases, with 10 bases left in between. Germline loops: CDR1 ENHRY, CDR2 SYGVKD. CDR3: CAISESSGATEAFF. CDR3 in DNA: TGTGCCATCAGTGAGTCGTCGGGGGCAACTGAAGCTTTCTTT.

The chain is built from TRBV11-1 and TRBJ2-2; the D gene is possibly TRBD2 (6 bases). CDR1 and CDR2 (germline): SGHAT, FQDESV (reference sequence). This CDR3 is 13 amino acids long. V was shortened by 6 bases and J by 5 bases, with 10 bases between the two germline ends. CDR3 DNA sequence: TGTGCCAGCAGGGAAGGAGGGACCGGGGAGCTGTTTTTT. Translation gives CASREGGTGELFF.

V gene TRBV7-9 combines with J gene TRBJ1-1; TRBD1 matches at 9 bases. Germline CDR1 is SEHNR and CDR2 is FQNEAQ (reference sequence). Trimming cost V 5 bases and J 5 bases; bases outside gene matches: 6. This CDR3 has 14 residues. The CDR3 DNA follows: TGTGCCAGCAGCCCCCGGGACAGGGTGACTGAAGCTTTCTTT. It is translated as CASSPRDRVTEAFF.